The clone carrying this T cell receptor beta chain was seen once. Antigen unknown. The data were obtained in a study of OX40 agonist ivuxolimab in advanced cancers. The overall study: Ivuxolimab was administered intravenously to patients at 0.01 to 10 mg/kg every 2 weeks.

This CDR3 has 16 amino acids. Germline trimming cut 3 bases from V and 6 bases from J; bases unmatched to any gene: 11. Per the germline V gene, CDR1 is LNHDA and CDR2 is SQIVND (reference sequence). Study results and limitations: Partly responding patients at 0.1-3.0 mg/kg showed some of the smallest clonal expansion.

Clones were read by immunoSEQ multiplex PCR, and TCRdb kept only the in-frame ones, dropping some. The sample has tens of thousands of clones, 70% to 90% seen once. The material sequenced was CD4+ or CD8+ T cells sorted from blood, taken in a trial of the OX40 agonist ivuxolimab. This receptor was obtained from an adult with an advanced solid tumor such as melanoma, head and neck, liver or kidney cancer. The chain joins TRBV19 to TRBJ2-3, with TRBD2 identical over 8 bases. Written as DNA, the CDR3 is TGTGCCAGTAGTATGAAGCGGGAGTCGGTAACGGATACGCAGTATTTT. Translation: CASSMKRESVTDTQYF. Together with reference TRBV19 and TRBJ2-3, the CDR3 gives the full variable domain: DGGITQSPKYLFRKEGQNVTLSCEQNLNHDAMYWYRQDPGQGLRLIYYSQIVNDFQKGDIAEGYSVSREKKESFPLTVTSAQKNPTAFYLCASSMKRESVTDTQYFGPGTRLTVL.